This paragraph covers one T cell receptor beta chain sequence. Germline V gene lookup returns CDR1 GTSNPN and CDR2 SVGIG (reference sequence). Trimming took 3 bases from V and 0 from J; bases not matched to a gene: 7. The CDR3 runs 15 residues. Sequencing used immunoSEQ multiplex PCR; TCRdb keeps in-frame clones, though not all of them. The sample includes 150,000 or so clones, 90% to 95% of them seen just once. These data originate in a study of T cell responses to AZD1222 COVID-19 vaccine. The receptor comes from an adult who received the AZD1222 COVID-19 vaccine. Material: peripheral blood, obtained 28 days after the second AZD1222 dose. J is TRBJ1-1 and V is TRBV30, with 7 positions matching TRBD1. The CDR3 coding sequence is TGTGCCTGGAGCCTAACAGGGGCCGTGAACACTGAAGCTTTCTTT. This translates into CAWSLTGAVNTEAFF.